The 2 T cell receptor beta chains below all came from one sample that was sequenced in a study of T cell repertoires in cytomegalovirus infection. TCRdb passed the reads through MiXCR, listing each CDR3 protein once. This table has roughly 630,000 distinct CDR3 sequences, around 24% appearing once. Material for sequencing was CD8+ T cells from PBMCs. The receptor set was obtained from a human donor in good health (CMV status not recorded). Some clones in this sample may be carry-over from other donors' samples.

The chain recombines TRBV7-2 with TRBJ2-7; D may be TRBD1 (6 bases). This CDR3 has 15 amino acids. Germline V gene lookup returns CDR1 SGHTA and CDR2 FQGNSA. Trimming stripped 5 bases from V and 0 bases from J, with 14 bases between. As DNA, the CDR3 is TGTGCCAGCAGCCTTAATACAGGGAGCTCCTACGAGCAGTACTTC. Translating it yields CASSLNTGSSYEQYF.

V and J are TRBV7-9 and TRBJ1-1, with D uncertain. Trimming pared 4 bases from V and 7 bases from J, leaving 13 bases between. Germline CDR1 is SEHNR and CDR2 is FQNEAQ (reference sequence). The CDR3 contains 13 residues. In DNA form, the CDR3 reads TGTGCCAGCAGCTCCACTCTGGTCGGTGAAGCTTTCTTT. It yields the protein CASSSTLVGEAFF.